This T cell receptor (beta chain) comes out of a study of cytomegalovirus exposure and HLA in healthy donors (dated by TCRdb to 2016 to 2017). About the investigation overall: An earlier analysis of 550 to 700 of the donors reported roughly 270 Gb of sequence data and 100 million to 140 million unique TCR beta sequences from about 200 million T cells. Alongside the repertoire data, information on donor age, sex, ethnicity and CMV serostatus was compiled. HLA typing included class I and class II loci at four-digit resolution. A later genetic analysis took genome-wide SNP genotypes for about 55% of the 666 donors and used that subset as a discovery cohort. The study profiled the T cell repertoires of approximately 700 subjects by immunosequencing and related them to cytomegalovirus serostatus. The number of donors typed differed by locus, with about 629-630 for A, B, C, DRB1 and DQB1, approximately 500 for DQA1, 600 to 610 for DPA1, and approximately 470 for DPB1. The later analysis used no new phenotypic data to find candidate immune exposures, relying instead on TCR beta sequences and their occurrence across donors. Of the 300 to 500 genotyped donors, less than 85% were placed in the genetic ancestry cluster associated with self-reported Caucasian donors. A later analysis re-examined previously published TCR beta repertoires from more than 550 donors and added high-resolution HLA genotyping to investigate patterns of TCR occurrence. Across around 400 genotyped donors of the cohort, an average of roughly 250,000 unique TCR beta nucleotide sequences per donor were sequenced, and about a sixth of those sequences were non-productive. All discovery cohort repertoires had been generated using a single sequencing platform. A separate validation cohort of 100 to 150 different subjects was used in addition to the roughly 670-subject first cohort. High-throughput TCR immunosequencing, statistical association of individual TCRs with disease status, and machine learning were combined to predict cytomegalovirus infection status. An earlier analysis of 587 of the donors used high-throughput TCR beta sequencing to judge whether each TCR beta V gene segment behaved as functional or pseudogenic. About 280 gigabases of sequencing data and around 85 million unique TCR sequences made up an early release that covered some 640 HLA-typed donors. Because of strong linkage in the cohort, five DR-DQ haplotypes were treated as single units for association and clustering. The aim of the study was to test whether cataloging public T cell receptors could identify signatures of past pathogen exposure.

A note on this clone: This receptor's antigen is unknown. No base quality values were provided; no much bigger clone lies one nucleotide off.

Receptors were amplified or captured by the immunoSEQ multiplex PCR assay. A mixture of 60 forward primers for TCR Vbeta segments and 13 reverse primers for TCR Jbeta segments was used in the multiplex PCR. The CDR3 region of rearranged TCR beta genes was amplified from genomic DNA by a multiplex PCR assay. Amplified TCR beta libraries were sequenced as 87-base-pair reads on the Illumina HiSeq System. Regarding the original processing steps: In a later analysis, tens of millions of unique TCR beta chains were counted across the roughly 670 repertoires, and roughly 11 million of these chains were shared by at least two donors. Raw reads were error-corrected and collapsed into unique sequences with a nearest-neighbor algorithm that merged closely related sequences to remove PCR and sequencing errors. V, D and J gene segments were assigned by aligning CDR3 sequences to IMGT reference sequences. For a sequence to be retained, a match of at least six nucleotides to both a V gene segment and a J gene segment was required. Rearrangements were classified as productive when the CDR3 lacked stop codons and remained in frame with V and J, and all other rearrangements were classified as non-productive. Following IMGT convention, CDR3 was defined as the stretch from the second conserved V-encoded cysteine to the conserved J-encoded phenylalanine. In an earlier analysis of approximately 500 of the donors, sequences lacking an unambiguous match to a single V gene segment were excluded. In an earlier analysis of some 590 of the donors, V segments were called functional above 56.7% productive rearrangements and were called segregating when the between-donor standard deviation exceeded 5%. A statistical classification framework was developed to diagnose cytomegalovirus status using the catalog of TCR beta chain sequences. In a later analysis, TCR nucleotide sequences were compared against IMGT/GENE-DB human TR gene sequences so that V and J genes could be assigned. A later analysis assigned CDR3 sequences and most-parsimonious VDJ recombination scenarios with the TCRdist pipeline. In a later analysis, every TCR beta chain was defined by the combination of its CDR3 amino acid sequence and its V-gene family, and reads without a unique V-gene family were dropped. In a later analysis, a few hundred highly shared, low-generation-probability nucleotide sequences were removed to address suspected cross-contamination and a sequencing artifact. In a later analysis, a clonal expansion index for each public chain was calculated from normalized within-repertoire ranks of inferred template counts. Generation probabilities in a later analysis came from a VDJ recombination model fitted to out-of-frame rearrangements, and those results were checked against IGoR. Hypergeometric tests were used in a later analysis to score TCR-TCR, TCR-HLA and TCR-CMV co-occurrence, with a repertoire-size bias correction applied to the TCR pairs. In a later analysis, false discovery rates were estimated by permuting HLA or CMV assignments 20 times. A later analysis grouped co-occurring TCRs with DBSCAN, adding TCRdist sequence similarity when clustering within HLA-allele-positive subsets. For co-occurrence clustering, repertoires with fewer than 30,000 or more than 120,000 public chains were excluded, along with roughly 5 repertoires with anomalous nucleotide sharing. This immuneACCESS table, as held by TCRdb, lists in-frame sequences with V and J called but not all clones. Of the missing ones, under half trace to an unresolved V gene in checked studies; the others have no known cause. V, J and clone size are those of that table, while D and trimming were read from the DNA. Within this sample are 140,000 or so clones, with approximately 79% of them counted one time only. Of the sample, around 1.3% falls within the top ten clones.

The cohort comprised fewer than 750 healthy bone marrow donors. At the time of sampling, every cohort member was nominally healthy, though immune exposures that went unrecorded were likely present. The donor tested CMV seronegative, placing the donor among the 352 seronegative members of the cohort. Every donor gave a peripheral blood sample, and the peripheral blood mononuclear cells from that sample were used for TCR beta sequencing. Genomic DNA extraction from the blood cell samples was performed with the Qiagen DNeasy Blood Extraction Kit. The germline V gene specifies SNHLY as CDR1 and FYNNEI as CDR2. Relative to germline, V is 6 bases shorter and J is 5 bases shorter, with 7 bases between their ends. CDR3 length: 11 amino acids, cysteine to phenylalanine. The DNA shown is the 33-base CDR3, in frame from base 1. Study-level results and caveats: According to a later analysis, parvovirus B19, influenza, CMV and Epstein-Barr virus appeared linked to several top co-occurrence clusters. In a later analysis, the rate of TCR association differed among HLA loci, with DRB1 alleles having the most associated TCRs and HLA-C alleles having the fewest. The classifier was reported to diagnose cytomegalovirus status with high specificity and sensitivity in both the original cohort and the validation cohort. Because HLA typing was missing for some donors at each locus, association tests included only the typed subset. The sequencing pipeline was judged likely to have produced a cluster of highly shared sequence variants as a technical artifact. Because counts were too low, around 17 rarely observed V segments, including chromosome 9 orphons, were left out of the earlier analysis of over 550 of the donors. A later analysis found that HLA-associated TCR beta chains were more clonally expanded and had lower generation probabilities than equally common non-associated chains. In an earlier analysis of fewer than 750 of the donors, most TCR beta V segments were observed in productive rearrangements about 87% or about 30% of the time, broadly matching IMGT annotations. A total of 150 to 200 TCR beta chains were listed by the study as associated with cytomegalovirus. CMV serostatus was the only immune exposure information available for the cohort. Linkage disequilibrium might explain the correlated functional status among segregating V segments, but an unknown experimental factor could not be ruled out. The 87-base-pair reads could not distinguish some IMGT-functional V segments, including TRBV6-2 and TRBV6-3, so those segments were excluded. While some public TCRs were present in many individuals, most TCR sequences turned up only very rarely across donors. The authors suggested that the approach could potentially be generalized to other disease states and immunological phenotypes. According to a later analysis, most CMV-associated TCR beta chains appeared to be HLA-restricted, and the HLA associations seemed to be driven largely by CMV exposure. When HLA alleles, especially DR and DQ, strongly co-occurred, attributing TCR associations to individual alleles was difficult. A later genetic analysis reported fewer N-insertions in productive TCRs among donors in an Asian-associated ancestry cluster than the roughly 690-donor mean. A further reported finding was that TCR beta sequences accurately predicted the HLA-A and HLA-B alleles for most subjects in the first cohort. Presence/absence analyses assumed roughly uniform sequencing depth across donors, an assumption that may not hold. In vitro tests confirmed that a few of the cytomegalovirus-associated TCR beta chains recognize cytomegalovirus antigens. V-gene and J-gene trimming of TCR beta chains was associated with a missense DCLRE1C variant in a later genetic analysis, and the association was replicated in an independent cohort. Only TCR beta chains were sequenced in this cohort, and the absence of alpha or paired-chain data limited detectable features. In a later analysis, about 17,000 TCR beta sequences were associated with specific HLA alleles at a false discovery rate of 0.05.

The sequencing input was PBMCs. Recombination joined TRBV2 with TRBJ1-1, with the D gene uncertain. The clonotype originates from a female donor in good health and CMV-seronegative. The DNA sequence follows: TGTGCCAGCAGCGGGAGGACTGAAGCTTTCTTT. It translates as CASSGRTEAFF. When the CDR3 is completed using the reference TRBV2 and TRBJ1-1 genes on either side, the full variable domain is EPEVTQTPSHQVTQMGQEVILRCVPISNHLYFYWYRQILGQKVEFLVSFYNNEISEKSEIFDDQFSVERPDGSNFTLKIRSTKLEDSAMYFCASSGRTEAFFGQGTRLTVV.